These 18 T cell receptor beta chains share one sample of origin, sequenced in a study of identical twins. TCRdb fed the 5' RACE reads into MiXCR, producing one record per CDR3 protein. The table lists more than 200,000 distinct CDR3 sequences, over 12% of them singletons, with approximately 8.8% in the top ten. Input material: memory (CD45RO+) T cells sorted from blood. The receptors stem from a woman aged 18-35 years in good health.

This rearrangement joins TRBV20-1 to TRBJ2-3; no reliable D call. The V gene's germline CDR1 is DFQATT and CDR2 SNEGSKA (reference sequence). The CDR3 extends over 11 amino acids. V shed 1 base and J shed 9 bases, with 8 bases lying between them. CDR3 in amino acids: CSARVVETQYF. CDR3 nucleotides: TGCAGTGCTAGAGTCGTAGAAACGCAGTATTTT.

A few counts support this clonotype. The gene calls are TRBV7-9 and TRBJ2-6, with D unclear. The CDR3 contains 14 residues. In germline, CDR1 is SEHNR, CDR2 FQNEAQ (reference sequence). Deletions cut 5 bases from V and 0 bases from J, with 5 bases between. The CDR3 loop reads CASSDYSGANVLTF. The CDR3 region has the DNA TGTGCCAGCAGCGATTACTCTGGGGCCAACGTCCTGACTTTC.

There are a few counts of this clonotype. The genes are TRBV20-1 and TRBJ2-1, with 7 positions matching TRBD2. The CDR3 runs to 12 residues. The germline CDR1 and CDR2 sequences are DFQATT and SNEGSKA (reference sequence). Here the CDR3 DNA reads TGCAGCCCTGCAGCGGGACACAATGAGCAGTTCTTC. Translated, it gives CSPAAGHNEQFF.

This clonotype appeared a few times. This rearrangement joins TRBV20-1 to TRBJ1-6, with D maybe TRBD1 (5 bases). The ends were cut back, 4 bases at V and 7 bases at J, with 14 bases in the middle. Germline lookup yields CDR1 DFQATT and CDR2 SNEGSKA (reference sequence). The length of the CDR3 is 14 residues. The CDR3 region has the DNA TGCAGTGCTAAAATAGGGGATGTAAATTCACCCCTCCACTTT. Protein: CSAKIGDVNSPLHF.

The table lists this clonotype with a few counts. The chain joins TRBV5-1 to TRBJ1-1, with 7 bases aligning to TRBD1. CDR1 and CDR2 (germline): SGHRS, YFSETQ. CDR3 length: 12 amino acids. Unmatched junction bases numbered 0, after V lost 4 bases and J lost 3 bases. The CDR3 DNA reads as TGCGCCAGCAGCCAGGGGGACACTGAAGCTTTCTTT. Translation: CASSQGDTEAFF.

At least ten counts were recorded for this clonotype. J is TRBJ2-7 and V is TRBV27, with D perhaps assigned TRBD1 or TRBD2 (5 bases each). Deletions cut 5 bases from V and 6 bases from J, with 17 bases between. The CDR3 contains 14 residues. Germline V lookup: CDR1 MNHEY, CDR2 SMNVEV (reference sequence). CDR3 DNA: TGTGCCAGCAGTCCACGGGGACCATTAGGCGAGCAGTACTTC. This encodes CASSPRGPLGEQYF.

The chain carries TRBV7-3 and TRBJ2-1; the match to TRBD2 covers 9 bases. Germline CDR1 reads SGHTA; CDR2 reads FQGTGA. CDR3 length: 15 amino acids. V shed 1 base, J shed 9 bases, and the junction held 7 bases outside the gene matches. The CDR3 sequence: CASSLSGGGDGEQFF. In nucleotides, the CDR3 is TGTGCCAGCAGCTTAAGTGGCGGGGGGGACGGTGAGCAGTTCTTC.

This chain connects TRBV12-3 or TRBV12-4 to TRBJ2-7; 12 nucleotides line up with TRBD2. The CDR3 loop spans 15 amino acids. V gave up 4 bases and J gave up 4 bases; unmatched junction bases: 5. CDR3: CASSSRTSGAYEQYF. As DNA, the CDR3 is TGTGCCAGCAGTTCTAGGACTAGCGGGGCTTACGAGCAGTACTTC.

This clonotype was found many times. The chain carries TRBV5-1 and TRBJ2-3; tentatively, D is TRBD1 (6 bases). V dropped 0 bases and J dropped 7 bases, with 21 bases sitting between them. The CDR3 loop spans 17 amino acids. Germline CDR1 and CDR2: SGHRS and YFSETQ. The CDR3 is CASSLVKVAGGMYTQYF. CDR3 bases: TGCGCCAGCAGCTTGGTGAAGGTAGCTGGGGGCATGTATACGCAGTATTTT.

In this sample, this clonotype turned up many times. The CDR3 protein is CASRLTRDYGYTF. DNA for the CDR3: TGTGCCAGCAGACTGACGAGGGACTATGGCTACACCTTC. V and J are TRBV12-3 or TRBV12-4 and TRBJ1-2, with no clear D. Deletions cut 6 bases from V and 3 bases from J, with 11 bases between. The CDR3 loop spans 13 amino acids.

The CDR3 DNA is TGCGCCAGCAGTGGTGGACTAGCGGGTAAAGAGACCCAGTACTTC. Amino acids: CASSGGLAGKETQYF. The chain links TRBV10-1 to TRBJ2-5, with 11 bases lining up with TRBD2. V dropped 4 bases and J dropped 3; count of bases not matched to a gene: 4. Looked up from germline, CDR1 is WNHNN and CDR2 is SYGVQD (reference sequence). The CDR3 has 15 amino acids.

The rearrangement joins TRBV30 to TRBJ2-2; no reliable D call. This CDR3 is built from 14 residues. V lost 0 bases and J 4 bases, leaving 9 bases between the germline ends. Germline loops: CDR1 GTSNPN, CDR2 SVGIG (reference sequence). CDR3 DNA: TGTGCCTGGAGTGTACGACTTACCACCGGGGAGCTGTTTTTT. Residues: CAWSVRLTTGELFF.

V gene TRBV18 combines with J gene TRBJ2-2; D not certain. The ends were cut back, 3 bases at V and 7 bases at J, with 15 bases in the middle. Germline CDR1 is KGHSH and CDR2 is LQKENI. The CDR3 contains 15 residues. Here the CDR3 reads CASSPLVGVIGELFF. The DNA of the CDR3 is TGTGCCAGCTCACCGTTAGTTGGAGTCATCGGGGAGCTGTTTTTT.

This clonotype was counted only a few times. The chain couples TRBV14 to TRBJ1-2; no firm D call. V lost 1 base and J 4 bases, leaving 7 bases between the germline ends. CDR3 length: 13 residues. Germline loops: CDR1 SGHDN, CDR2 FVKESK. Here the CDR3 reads CASSQGPTYGYTF. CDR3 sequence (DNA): TGTGCCAGCAGCCAAGGACCGACCTATGGCTACACCTTC.

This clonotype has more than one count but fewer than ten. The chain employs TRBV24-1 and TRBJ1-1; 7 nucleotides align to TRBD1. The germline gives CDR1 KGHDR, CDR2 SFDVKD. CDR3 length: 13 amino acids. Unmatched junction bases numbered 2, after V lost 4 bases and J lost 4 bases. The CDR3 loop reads CATSEAGGTEAFF. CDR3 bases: TGTGCCACCAGTGAGGCAGGGGGCACTGAAGCTTTCTTT.

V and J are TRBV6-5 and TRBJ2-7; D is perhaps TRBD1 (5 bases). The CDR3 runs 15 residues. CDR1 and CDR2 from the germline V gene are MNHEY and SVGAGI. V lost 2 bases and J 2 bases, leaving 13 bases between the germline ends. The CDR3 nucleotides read TGTGCCAGCAGTTACCAGGGTAGGGGTACCTACGAGCAGTACTTC. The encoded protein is CASSYQGRGTYEQYF.

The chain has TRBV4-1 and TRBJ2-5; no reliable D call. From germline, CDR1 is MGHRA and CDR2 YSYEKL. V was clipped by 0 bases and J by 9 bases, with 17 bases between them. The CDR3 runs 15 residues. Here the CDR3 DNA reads TGCGCCAGCAGCCAAGATTATCGTTTAGCCGGGTCCCAGTACTTC. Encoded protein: CASSQDYRLAGSQYF.

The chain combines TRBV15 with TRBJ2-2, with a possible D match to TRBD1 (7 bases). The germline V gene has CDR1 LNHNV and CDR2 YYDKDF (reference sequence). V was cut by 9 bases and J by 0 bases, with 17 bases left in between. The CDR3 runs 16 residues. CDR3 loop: CATKKGGQTNTGELFF. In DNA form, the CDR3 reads TGTGCCACAAAAAAGGGGGGACAGACGAACACCGGGGAGCTGTTTTTT.